These 15 T cell receptor beta chains came from one sample sequenced in a study of T cells in Graves' hyperthyroidism and ophthalmopathy. Amplification of TCR beta CDR3 regions used RNA as the template. The primer set for the first-round RT-PCR of the TCR CDR3 was HTBI. TCRdb independently ran MiXCR on the multiplex PCR reads; one entry per CDR3 protein. The table has 700,000 or so distinct CDR3 sequences, about 15% seen once. The material sequenced was blood. The receptors derive from a man aged 18-30 years with Graves' hyperthyroidism.

In this sample, this clonotype turned up many times. The V and J genes are TRBV20-1 and TRBJ2-7; weak D call: TRBD2 (6 bases). The V end was cut by 0 bases, the J end by 3 bases, with 12 bases between. Germline CDR1 is DFQATT and CDR2 is SNEGSKA (reference sequence). The CDR3 is made up of 14 amino acids. CDR3 sequence (DNA): TGCAGTGCTAGAGATAGAAAGGGACTCTACGAGCAGTACTTC. Translation: CSARDRKGLYEQYF.

The J gene is TRBJ1-4, the V gene TRBV20-1, with 10 bases lining up with TRBD1. Per germline, CDR1 DFQATT and CDR2 SNEGSKA (reference sequence). Losses at the gene ends were 4 bases for V and 8 bases for J; bases not matched to a gene: 7. The CDR3 is 14 residues long. The CDR3 DNA sequence: TGCAGTGCTACCATCGGACAGGGGGTCGAAAAACTGTTTTTT. This translates into CSATIGQGVEKLFF.

This clonotype has at least ten counts. Here the CDR3 reads CASGAGGTDTQYF. The CDR3 DNA is TGTGCCAGCGGAGCGGGAGGCACAGATACGCAGTATTTT. The chain carries TRBV11-3 and TRBJ2-3, with 8 nucleotides matching TRBD2. The CDR3 totals 13 residues. From germline, CDR1 is SGHNT and CDR2 YENEEA. Trimming removed 8 bases from V and 1 base from J; junction bases left unmatched: 2.

This clonotype showed up just a few times. The V call is TRBV2, the J call TRBJ2-1, with D unclear. CDR1 is SNHLY, CDR2 FYNNEI, per germline. The V and J ends lost 1 base and 0 bases respectively, with 7 bases between them. The CDR3 has 15 amino acids. The CDR3 spells CASSEVAVSYNEQFF. The DNA for the CDR3 is TGTGCCAGCAGTGAAGTGGCGGTCTCCTACAATGAGCAGTTCTTC. The full variable domain, completed using reference TRBV2 and TRBJ2-1, is EPEVTQTPSHQVTQMGQEVILRCVPISNHLYFYWYRQILGQKVEFLVSFYNNEISEKSEIFDDQFSVERPDGSNFTLKIRSTKLEDSAMYFCASSEVAVSYNEQFFGPGTRLTVL.

This clonotype has a count of ten or more. The chain couples TRBV11-3 to TRBJ2-7; 9 nucleotides match TRBD1. The CDR3 sequence is 15 residues long. Losses at the gene ends were 6 bases for V and 3 bases for J; bases not matched to a gene: 9. Germline-derived CDR1 and CDR2 are SGHNT and YENEEA. This chain's CDR3 is CASSSTSDRGYEQYF. The CDR3 bases are TGTGCCAGCAGTAGTACGTCGGACAGGGGCTACGAGCAGTACTTC.

The chain couples TRBV5-6 to TRBJ2-4; D perhaps matches TRBD2 (5 bases). V lost 1 base and J lost 11, with 10 bases in between. The CDR3 has 12 amino acids. Germline values: CDR1 SGHDT, CDR2 YYEEEE. The chain's CDR3 is CASSLRTSFQYF. The CDR3 DNA reads TGTGCCAGCAGCTTGCGTACTAGTTTTCAGTACTTC. Variable domain in full (rest from reference TRBV5-6 and TRBJ2-4): DAGVTQSPTHLIKTRGQQVTLRCSPKSGHDTVSWYQQALGQGPQFIFQYYEEEERQRGNFPDRFSGHQFPNYSSELNVNALLLGDSALYLCASSLRTSFQYFGAGTRLSVL.

In DNA form, the CDR3 reads TGTGCCAGCAGTGTAGCCATGCGACAGTCTGGAAACACCATATATTTT. Amino acids: CASSVAMRQSGNTIYF. The J gene is TRBJ1-3, the V gene TRBV2; D perhaps matches TRBD1 (5 bases). CDR1 and CDR2 (germline): SNHLY, FYNNEI. The CDR3 is 16 amino acids. Trimming took 4 bases from V and 1 from J, leaving 14 bases between them. Looking up the rest from reference TRBV2 and TRBJ1-3 gives the full variable domain: EPEVTQTPSHQVTQMGQEVILRCVPISNHLYFYWYRQILGQKVEFLVSFYNNEISEKSEIFDDQFSVERPDGSNFTLKIRSTKLEDSAMYFCASSVAMRQSGNTIYFGEGSWLTVV.

The V gene is TRBV15, the J gene TRBJ1-1; D is unresolved. This CDR3 is 14 amino acids long. CDR1 and CDR2 (germline): LNHNV, YYDKDF (reference sequence). V was clipped by 4 bases and J by 3 bases, with 12 bases between them. CDR3: CATSIRPRDTEAFF. CDR3 DNA sequence: TGTGCCACCAGCATCAGGCCTAGGGACACTGAAGCTTTCTTT.

This clonotype turned up a few times. The genes are TRBV28 and TRBJ1-5, with 9 bases fitting TRBD1. The germline V gene has CDR1 MDHEN and CDR2 SYDVKM. The CDR3 runs to 17 residues. J gave up 4 bases and V 2 bases, and 9 bases lay outside the gene matches. The CDR3 loop reads CASSLMAGTGRNQPQHF. The CDR3 nucleotides read TGTGCCAGCAGTTTAATGGCCGGGACAGGGAGGAATCAGCCCCAGCATTTT.

This clonotype was observed at least ten times. The chain joins TRBV18 to TRBJ2-4; TRBD2 aligns across 10 bases. This CDR3 is built from 16 residues. With 3 bases clipped from V and 7 bases from J, the junction kept 9 bases outside the gene matches. In germline, CDR1 is KGHSH, CDR2 LQKENI. Here the CDR3 DNA reads TGTGCCAGCTCACCGCTAGCGGGAGTAGTCGGGAACATTCAGTACTTC. Amino acids: CASSPLAGVVGNIQYF.

This chain uses TRBV28 with TRBJ1-1; no clear D gene. Germline CDR1 is MDHEN and CDR2 is SYDVKM. V lost 10 bases and J 3 bases, leaving 12 bases between the germline ends. The CDR3 consists of 12 residues. CDR3 sequence (DNA): TGTGCCACCCTCCGCAGATACACTGAAGCTTTCTTT. Translating gives CATLRRYTEAFF.

In its sample, this clonotype was seen a few times. The chain links TRBV6-1 to TRBJ1-5, with no clear D. This CDR3 region has 13 residues. CDR1 is MNHNS and CDR2 is SASEGT in the germline V gene. Trimming took off 9 bases at V and 2 bases at J, with 11 bases between the two ends. DNA for the CDR3: TGTGCCAGTCAAGAGACCCGCAATCAGCCCCAGCATTTT. Protein product: CASQETRNQPQHF.

The table lists this clonotype with a few counts. The genes are TRBV19 and TRBJ2-1, with 8 bases that match TRBD2. This CDR3 is built from 15 residues. CDR1 LNHDA and CDR2 SQIVND come from the germline V gene (reference sequence). Unmatched junction bases numbered 8, after V lost 7 bases and J lost 3 bases. As DNA, the CDR3 is TGTGCCAGTACCCCGGGGGGGGAGGGCTACAATGAGCAGTTCTTC. Its translation: CASTPGGEGYNEQFF.

This clonotype was observed many times. The genes are TRBV28 and TRBJ1-5, with TRBD1 matching over 8 bases. The V and J ends lost 4 bases and 6 bases, in that order; junction bases with no gene match: 5. CDR1 is MDHEN and CDR2 is SYDVKM in the germline V gene. This CDR3 region has 14 residues. CDR3 nucleotide sequence: TGTGCCAGCAGTTCGACAGGGGATGGTCAGCCCCAGCATTTT. Translating gives CASSSTGDGQPQHF.

This chain joins TRBV10-3 and TRBJ2-1, with 7 nucleotides matching TRBD2. The CDR3 totals 15 residues. V gave up 10 bases and J gave up 2 bases; unmatched junction bases: 11. CDR1 and CDR2 (germline): ENHRY, SYGVKD. As DNA, the CDR3 is TGTGCCACAGAAACGGCTAGCGGAGCCTACAATGAGCAGTTCTTC. This translates into CATETASGAYNEQFF.